The 5 T cell receptor beta chains listed next were all sequenced from one sample in a study. TCRdb analysed the reads with MiXCR anew, one entry per CDR3 protein. Here the sample spans nearly 15,000 distinct CDR3 sequences, around 35% being singletons. Sequencing input: blood. These receptor sequences come from a human donor.

In the case of this clonotype: This clone may be a read error of a much larger clone one base away. The rearrangement links TRBV6-6 to TRBJ1-2; no definite D call. This CDR3 comprises 13 residues. Germline V gene data show CDR1 as MNHNY and CDR2 as SVGAGI (reference sequence). CDR3 coding DNA: TGTACCAGCAGTTACGGGAGGGACTATGGCTACACCTTC. It yields the protein CTSSYGRDYGYTF.

This clonotype was detected ten times or more. The gene calls are TRBV4-3 and TRBJ2-1; 10 nucleotides line up with TRBD1. CDR3 length: 15 amino acids. Germline CDR1 is LGHNA and CDR2 is YSLEER. J gave up 3 bases and V 1 base, and 0 bases lay outside the gene matches. The CDR3 loop is CASSQGTGGYNEQFF. The CDR3 DNA reads as TGCGCCAGCAGCCAAGGGACAGGGGGCTACAATGAGCAGTTCTTC.

In this sample, this clonotype turned up many times. The chain employs TRBV29-1 and TRBJ2-2; 11 nucleotides align to TRBD1. After removal of 5 bases from V and 3 bases from J, the junction contained 5 bases not matched to a gene. The CDR3 sequence is 15 residues long. CDR1 is SQVTM, CDR2 ANQGSEA, per germline. CDR3 nucleotide sequence: TGCAGCGTTAACGGGGGACAGGGGGACACCGGGGAGCTGTTTTTT. It codes for CSVNGGQGDTGELFF.

The chain combines TRBV4-3 with TRBJ2-2; 7 nucleotides align to TRBD2. Germline V gives CDR1 LGHNA, CDR2 YSLEER. With V trimmed by 5 bases and J by 2 bases, 14 bases remained unmatched. This CDR3 is 18 amino acids long. The CDR3 sequence: CASSEAHPGGINTGELFF. Written as DNA, the CDR3 is TGCGCCAGCAGCGAAGCCCACCCCGGGGGGATAAACACCGGGGAGCTGTTTTTT.

This clonotype showed up many times. This chain connects TRBV4-3 to TRBJ2-3; D call uncertain. The CDR3 extends over 14 amino acids. Germline CDR1 and CDR2: LGHNA and YSLEER. V was trimmed by 2 bases and J by 6 bases, leaving 12 bases between them. The CDR3 DNA reads as TGCGCCAGCAGCCAAAAGGTCATGGGGGATACGCAGTATTTT. Translation: CASSQKVMGDTQYF.